These 5 T cell receptor beta chains were all obtained from the same sample, sequenced in a study of sequential checkpoint blockade in melanoma. Specified treatment: randomized to nivolumab then ipilimumab (arm A) or the reverse (arm B). Here immunoSEQ multiplex PCR was the method, and the copy in TCRdb shows in-frame clones only, minus some. The data hold 21,000 or so clones, with about 82% observed a single time. The material sequenced was CD8+ T cells sorted from blood (inferred from file names), taken from a patient given nivolumab and ipilimumab in sequence. The receptors here all came from a human donor with melanoma.

The chain carries TRBV16 and TRBJ2-7; TRBD2 agrees at 10 bases. Germline values: CDR1 KGHSY, CDR2 FQNENV. J was trimmed by 5 bases and V by 4 bases; bases with no gene match: 8. This CDR3 is 15 amino acids long. The CDR3 is CASSPYPGTSDEQYF. DNA for the CDR3: TGTGCCAGCAGCCCCTACCCCGGGACTAGCGACGAGCAGTACTTC.

The V call is TRBV27, the J call TRBJ2-5; 8 nucleotides match TRBD2. The CDR3 loop spans 15 amino acids. Germline V lookup: CDR1 MNHEY, CDR2 SMNVEV (reference sequence). V dropped 5 bases and J dropped 5; count of bases not matched to a gene: 10. CDR3: CASSGSSGSMETQYF. The CDR3 DNA is TGTGCCAGCAGTGGGAGCAGCGGGAGTATGGAGACCCAGTACTTC.

The chain joins TRBV10-3 to TRBJ2-3, with D possibly being TRBD1 (6 bases). The germline CDR1 and CDR2 sequences are ENHRY and SYGVKD. Trimming shortened V by 2 bases and J by 2 bases, and 20 bases separated the two germline ends. CDR3 length: 18 amino acids. The CDR3 spells CAISEAGAGSPHTDTQYF. For the CDR3, the DNA is TGTGCCATCAGTGAGGCAGGGGCCGGTAGCCCCCACACAGATACGCAGTATTTT.

The chain couples TRBV7-9 to TRBJ1-1; D is unresolved. CDR1 SEHNR and CDR2 FQNEAQ come from the germline V gene (reference sequence). The CDR3 contains 15 residues. Trimming shortened V by 1 base and J by 0 bases, and 9 bases separated the two germline ends. The CDR3 DNA sequence: TGTGCCAGCAGCTTAGATCAGGCACTGAACACTGAAGCTTTCTTT. This translates into CASSLDQALNTEAFF. Filled out from reference TRBV7-9 and TRBJ1-1, the complete variable domain reads DTGVSQNPRHKITKRGQNVTFRCDPISEHNRLYWYRQTLGQGPEFLTYFQNEAQLEKSRLLSDRFSAERPKGSFSTLEIQRTEQGDSAMYLCASSLDQALNTEAFFGQGTRLTVV.

The chain is built from TRBV5-1 and TRBJ2-7, with D perhaps matching TRBD1 (5 bases). Germline CDR1 reads SGHRS; CDR2 reads YFSETQ. This CDR3 spans 12 amino acids. Trimming took off 3 bases at V and 4 bases at J, with 8 bases between the two ends. DNA of the CDR3: TGCGCCAGCAGCTCGACAGTTTACGAGCAGTACTTC. As protein: CASSSTVYEQYF.